This passage covers 23 T cell receptor beta chains from one sample sequenced in a study of blood T cell repertoires in COVID-19. Data came from immunoSEQ multiplex PCR; TCRdb stores just in-frame clones and leaves some out. Of about 160,000 clones listed, about 93% are singletons. The sequencing sample was made of peripheral blood. The receptors were gathered from a woman aged 45-59 years with acute or convalescent COVID-19.

The V call is TRBV30, the J call TRBJ2-6, with D possibly TRBD1 on 5 matching bases. The CDR3 runs 14 residues. Trimming cost V 2 bases and J 0 bases, with 5 bases left between them. Germline CDR1 is GTSNPN and CDR2 is SVGIG (reference sequence). In nucleotides, the CDR3 is TGTGCCTGGAGTACAGGCTCTGGGGCCAACGTCCTGACTTTC. It translates to CAWSTGSGANVLTF. The complete variable domain, with remaining parts taken from reference TRBV30 and TRBJ2-6, reads SQTIHQWPATLVQPVGSPLSLECTVEGTSNPNLYWYRQAAGRGLQLLFYSVGIGQISSEVPQNLSASRPQDRQFILSSKKLLLSDSGFYLCAWSTGSGANVLTFGAGSRLTVL.

V gene TRBV20-1 combines with J gene TRBJ2-1; D is possibly TRBD2 (5 bases). This CDR3 has 11 amino acids. Germline values: CDR1 DFQATT, CDR2 SNEGSKA (reference sequence). V lost 0 bases and J lost 12, with 9 bases in between. CDR3 coding DNA: TGCAGTGCTAGAGATGGACGGGGGCAGTTCTTC. Translating gives CSARDGRGQFF.

This clone was seen a handful of times. The V call is TRBV6-5, the J call TRBJ2-7; 14 positions agree with TRBD2. V was clipped by 4 bases and J by 7 bases; unmatched bases: 9. The germline V gene has CDR1 MNHEY and CDR2 SVGAGI. The CDR3 is 16 amino acids. The CDR3 region is CASSSQLTSGGGEQYF. Here the CDR3 DNA reads TGTGCCAGCAGTTCTCAACTGACTAGCGGGGGGGGAGAGCAGTACTTC.

V and J are TRBV3-1 (or the pseudogene TRBV3-2) and TRBJ1-2, with D perhaps TRBD1 (6 bases). Germline V gene sequence: CDR1 LGHDT, CDR2 YNNKEL (reference sequence). Trimming took off 4 bases at V and 2 bases at J, with 11 bases between the two ends. The CDR3 loop spans 14 amino acids. The CDR3 DNA is TGTGCCAGCAGCCCCACTCAGGGGAACTATGGCTACACCTTC. Translating gives CASSPTQGNYGYTF.

V gene TRBV3-1 (or the pseudogene TRBV3-2) combines with J gene TRBJ2-7, with 10 bases aligning to TRBD2. Trimming took 2 bases from V and 6 from J; bases not matched to a gene: 4. Germline CDR1 reads LGHDT; CDR2 reads YNNKEL (reference sequence). This CDR3 comprises 14 residues. The CDR3, as DNA: TGTGCCAGCAGCCAATGGAGCGGGAGGGGCGAGCAGTACTTC. Translated, it gives CASSQWSGRGEQYF.

The chain has TRBV6-6 and TRBJ2-2, with TRBD1 identical over 10 bases. CDR3 size: 15 residues. J lost 1 base, V lost 6 bases, and 2 bases had no gene match. Germline-derived CDR1 and CDR2 are MNHNY and SVGAGI (reference sequence). CDR3 DNA: TGTGCCAGCAGCGGACAGGGGGGGAACACCGGGGAGCTGTTTTTT. It encodes CASSGQGGNTGELFF.

The chain combines TRBV29-1 with TRBJ2-7, with 9 bases aligning to TRBD1. The length of the CDR3 is 16 residues. Germline V gene data show CDR1 as SQVTM and CDR2 as ANQGSEA. With 7 bases clipped from V and 1 base from J, the junction kept 14 bases outside the gene matches. CDR3 DNA sequence: TGCAGCGCCGCGGACAGGGGAATAGGGGGTTCCTACGAGCAGTACTTC. The encoded protein is CSAADRGIGGSYEQYF.

This chain uses TRBV10-2 with TRBJ2-6; unclear D gene. CDR1 is WSHSY and CDR2 is SAAADI in the germline V gene. This CDR3 is built from 16 residues. Deletions cut 0 bases from V and 4 bases from J, with 10 bases between. The CDR3 bases are TGCGCCAGCAGTGAGTCGATCGGGTCCGGGGCCAACGTCCTGACTTTC. Protein sequence: CASSESIGSGANVLTF.

The CDR3 DNA is TGTGCCAGTAGTTCCCCTAGGACAGGGTTCAACCAGCCCCAGCATTTT. This encodes CASSSPRTGFNQPQHF. The gene calls are TRBV19 and TRBJ1-5; 8 bases agree with TRBD1. Trimming took 5 bases from V and 7 from J; bases not matched to a gene: 13. The CDR3 extends over 16 amino acids. Looked up from germline, CDR1 is LNHDA and CDR2 is SQIVND (reference sequence).

The genes are TRBV6-5 and TRBJ2-7, with D possibly TRBD2 on 5 matching bases. Germline CDR1 is MNHEY and CDR2 is SVGAGI. V was shortened by 6 bases and J by 2 bases, with 11 bases between the two germline ends. The CDR3 length is 13 residues. In DNA form, the CDR3 reads TGTGCCAGCAGCCACTTCGGGGCCTACGAGCAGTACTTC. This translates into CASSHFGAYEQYF.

The CDR3 sequence: CASSNRQGLYGYTF. The CDR3, as DNA: TGTGCCAGCAGTAATCGACAGGGGCTCTATGGCTACACCTTC. The rearrangement uses TRBV27 and TRBJ1-2; 8 nucleotides align to TRBD1. CDR1 is MNHEY and CDR2 is SMNVEV in the germline V gene (reference sequence). V lost 5 bases to trimming and J lost 4 bases; unmatched junction nucleotides: 6. CDR3 length equals 14 residues.

The chain is built from TRBV19 and TRBJ2-5; TRBD2 matches at 7 bases. The J segment lost 3 bases and the V segment lost 6 bases, leaving 7 bases of the junction unmatched. CDR1 is LNHDA and CDR2 is SQIVND in the germline V gene (reference sequence). This CDR3 contains 14 residues. The CDR3 protein is CASRNRGREETQYF. The CDR3 DNA follows: TGTGCCAGTAGAAACCGGGGGAGGGAAGAGACCCAGTACTTC.

This sequence joins TRBV28 and TRBJ1-4; a weak D match, TRBD1 (6 bases). The V and J ends lost 5 bases and 7 bases respectively, with 17 bases between them. The V gene's germline CDR1 is MDHEN and CDR2 SYDVKM. CDR3 length equals 15 residues. The CDR3 DNA reads as TGTGCCAGCAGTATCTCAAGGGGGAGTAGTGAAAAACTGTTTTTT. It specifies CASSISRGSSEKLFF.

The chain uses TRBV6-2 or TRBV6-3 and TRBJ1-1, with D possibly being TRBD1 (5 bases). With 4 bases removed from V and 7 bases from J, the gap between germline ends came to 13 bases. The CDR3 extends over 13 amino acids. Germline V gives CDR1 MNHEY, CDR2 SVGEGT. The CDR3 nucleotides read TGTGCCAGCAGTTCGACAGTTACCATTGAAGCTTTCTTT. Translation: CASSSTVTIEAFF.

This sequence joins TRBV28 and TRBJ1-5; D is unclear. Germline CDR1 MDHEN, CDR2 SYDVKM. The V end lost 5 bases, the J end lost 1 base, and 15 bases lay between the germline ends. The CDR3 covers 16 residues. The CDR3 DNA reads TGTGCCAGCAGTCCCCGAGGCGCAATAAGCAATCAGCCCCAGCATTTT. Translating gives CASSPRGAISNQPQHF.

DNA for the CDR3: TGTGCCAGCAGCTCGGTAGGGGGCGGGCAAGAAAAACTGTTTTTT. Residues: CASSSVGGGQEKLFF. V and J are TRBV5-6 and TRBJ1-4, with 7 positions matching TRBD1. Germline loops: CDR1 SGHDT, CDR2 YYEEEE. The CDR3 length is 15 residues. V trimming: 3 bases; J trimming: 8 bases; junction bases outside the gene matches: 10.

The CDR3 protein is CASSKGQGTDTQYF. Here the CDR3 DNA reads TGTGCCAGTAGTAAGGGGCAGGGTACAGATACGCAGTATTTT. The chain recombines TRBV19 with TRBJ2-3; a possible D gene is TRBD1 (5 bases). Trimming cost V 4 bases and J 3 bases, with 11 bases left between them. CDR3 length: 14 amino acids. Germline V gene lookup returns CDR1 LNHDA and CDR2 SQIVND (reference sequence).

This clone came up a few times. V and J are TRBV27 and TRBJ2-3; 11 bases are shared with TRBD2. V shed 5 bases and J 2 bases; nucleotides not matched to a gene: 6. The CDR3 contains 16 residues. Germline values: CDR1 MNHEY, CDR2 SMNVEV (reference sequence). CDR3 bases: TGTGCCAGCAGTCCCCCGACTAGCGGGGACACAGATACGCAGTATTTT. Residues: CASSPPTSGDTDTQYF.

CDR3 amino acids: CASTRTGDGEKLFF. CDR3 DNA sequence: TGTGCCAGCACCCGGACAGGGGACGGGGAAAAACTGTTTTTT. The J gene is TRBJ1-4, the V gene TRBV18; 9 bases align to TRBD1. The CDR3 covers 14 residues. The V and J ends lost 8 bases and 8 bases, in that order; junction bases with no gene match: 9. CDR1 is KGHSH, CDR2 LQKENI, per germline.

V and J are TRBV7-3 and TRBJ1-3; the D is unclear. CDR1 SGHTA and CDR2 FQGTGA come from the germline V gene. V was shortened by 5 bases and J by 0 bases, with 5 bases between the two germline ends. This CDR3 region has 13 residues. CDR3 sequence reads: CASSAGSGNTIYF. The CDR3 coding sequence is TGTGCCAGCAGCGCGGGCTCTGGAAACACCATATATTTT.

The chain is built from TRBV3-1 (or the pseudogene TRBV3-2) and TRBJ1-1; TRBD1 matches 7 bases. V shed 4 bases, J shed 4 bases, and the junction held 6 bases outside the gene matches. CDR1 is LGHDT, CDR2 YNNKEL, per germline (reference sequence). This CDR3 region has 14 residues. CDR3 amino acids: CASSPRQGGTEAFF. The CDR3 DNA sequence: TGTGCCAGCAGCCCTCGACAGGGAGGCACTGAAGCTTTCTTT.

V is TRBV5-1 and J is TRBJ2-2, with D perhaps TRBD1 (5 bases). Germline V gene sequence: CDR1 SGHRS, CDR2 YFSETQ. The CDR3 has 16 amino acids. V shed 4 bases and J shed 1 base, with 14 bases lying between them. CDR3 loop: CASSVDLGVNTGELFF. CDR3 nucleotide sequence: TGCGCCAGCAGCGTAGATTTAGGGGTGAACACCGGGGAGCTGTTTTTT.

The CDR3: CASSLDSREKLFF. For the CDR3, the DNA is TGCGCCAGCAGCTTGGACAGCCGAGAAAAACTGTTTTTT. The chain combines TRBV5-1 with TRBJ1-4; D is uncertain. Trimming shortened V by 0 bases and J by 8 bases, and 8 bases separated the two germline ends. Germline-derived CDR1 and CDR2 are SGHRS and YFSETQ. The CDR3 loop spans 13 amino acids.